Below are 17 T cell receptor beta chains sequenced from a single sample in a study of cytomegalovirus exposure and HLA in healthy donors. The PCR ran on 60 Vbeta and 13 Jbeta primers. The assay was immunoSEQ multiplex PCR, and TCRdb's table has in-frame clones only and misses some. The sample includes some 130,000 clones, 79% seen only once; the top ten take 0.95% to 1.4%. The specimen was PBMCs. The origin of the receptors is a male donor in good health and CMV-seronegative.

The chain is built from TRBV5-6 and TRBJ1-2; 8 bases map to TRBD1. J gave up 8 bases and V 4 bases, and 4 bases lay outside the gene matches. CDR1 is SGHDT, CDR2 YYEEEE, per germline. The CDR3 has 12 residues. CDR3 DNA: TGTGCCAGCAGCCCCAGGGGGCACGGCTACACCTTC. This encodes CASSPRGHGYTF.

Only one count was recorded for this clone. This chain's CDR3 is CASSFALNQPQHF. The CDR3 DNA reads as TGTGCCAGCAGCTTCGCACTGAATCAGCCCCAGCATTTT. The chain joins TRBV5-8 to TRBJ1-5; D gene uncertain. V lost 2 bases to trimming and J lost 4 bases, with 7 bases between them. In germline, CDR1 is SGHTS, CDR2 YDEGEE. The CDR3 contains 13 residues.

The V gene is TRBV19, the J gene TRBJ1-1; a possible D gene is TRBD1 (5 bases). The germline V and J ends were trimmed by 1 base and 4 bases, with 10 bases remaining between them. Germline assignment: CDR1 LNHDA and CDR2 SQIVND (reference sequence). There are 14 residues in the CDR3. The CDR3 reads CASSIVQGATEAFF. In DNA, the CDR3 is TGTGCCAGTAGTATAGTTCAGGGTGCCACTGAAGCTTTCTTT.

The chain is built from TRBV6-5 and TRBJ2-7; TRBD1 aligns across 9 bases. V gave up 4 bases and J gave up 5 bases; unmatched junction bases: 12. The CDR3 length is 16 residues. CDR1 and CDR2 from the germline V gene are MNHEY and SVGAGI. The CDR3 loop reads CASSSSGTGRKDEQYF. The CDR3 DNA follows: TGTGCCAGCAGTTCCTCCGGGACAGGGAGGAAAGACGAGCAGTACTTC.

The V call is TRBV4-3, the J call TRBJ1-6, with unresolved D. This CDR3 is built from 17 residues. V was trimmed by 5 bases and J by 7 bases, leaving 21 bases between them. Germline CDR1 reads LGHNA; CDR2 reads YSLEER. The CDR3 sequence is CASSSPTAPGINSPLHF. As DNA, the CDR3 is TGCGCCAGCAGCTCCCCAACGGCGCCGGGGATAAATTCACCCCTCCACTTT.

This clone was seen just once. This chain links TRBV15 with TRBJ1-3; no clear D gene. Germline values: CDR1 LNHNV, CDR2 YYDKDF (reference sequence). The germline V and J ends were trimmed by 1 base and 1 base, with 5 bases remaining between them. CDR3 size: 14 residues. CDR3 nucleotides: TGTGCCACCAGCAGAGCTAATTCTGGAAACACCATATATTTT. It yields the protein CATSRANSGNTIYF.

This chain joins TRBV15 and TRBJ1-2; TRBD1 is a possible D gene (6 bases). This CDR3 is 16 amino acids long. Trimming pared 0 bases from V and 2 bases from J, leaving 13 bases between. CDR1 is LNHNV, CDR2 YYDKDF, per germline (reference sequence). Here the CDR3 reads CATSRDRQEENYGYTF. The DNA for the CDR3 is TGTGCCACCAGCAGAGACCGACAGGAGGAGAACTATGGCTACACCTTC. The entire variable domain, with the rest obtained from reference TRBV15 and TRBJ1-2, is as follows: DAMVIQNPRYQVTQFGKPVTLSCSQTLNHNVMYWYQQKSSQAPKLLFHYYDKDFNNEADTPDNFQSRRPNTSFCFLDIRSPGLGDTAMYLCATSRDRQEENYGYTFGSGTRLTVV.

This sequence joins TRBV6-1 and TRBJ2-1; 7 bases align to TRBD1. J gave up 3 bases and V 6 bases, and 8 bases lay outside the gene matches. The CDR3 is made up of 15 amino acids. Germline CDR1 MNHNS, CDR2 SASEGT. CDR3 sequence: CASRKGGADYNEQFF. DNA of the CDR3: TGTGCCAGCAGAAAAGGGGGCGCAGACTACAATGAGCAGTTCTTC.

The rearrangement uses TRBV14 and TRBJ1-2; D is undetermined. This CDR3 is 15 amino acids long. V lost 0 bases, J lost 0 bases, and 8 bases lay in between. Germline V gene data show CDR1 as SGHDN and CDR2 as FVKESK. The CDR3 nucleotides are TGTGCCAGCAGCCAAGATGCGGGAGCTAACTATGGCTACACCTTC. Translation gives CASSQDAGANYGYTF.

The rearrangement joins TRBV7-8 to TRBJ2-5, with a tentative D call TRBD1 (6 bases). V lost 1 base and J lost 5, with 11 bases in between. The CDR3 runs to 14 residues. Germline V gene data show CDR1 as SGHVS and CDR2 as FQNEAQ. CDR3: CASSLGTGQETQYF. CDR3 DNA: TGTGCCAGCAGCTTAGGTACAGGGCAGGAGACCCAGTACTTC.

The chain uses TRBV6-5 and TRBJ1-1; D not resolved. With 5 bases removed from V and 5 bases from J, the gap between germline ends came to 18 bases. This CDR3 comprises 15 residues. Germline V gives CDR1 MNHEY, CDR2 SVGAGI. This CDR3 is CASSASGISSTEAFF. CDR3 nucleotide sequence: TGTGCCAGCAGTGCTTCCGGGATATCATCGACTGAAGCTTTCTTT.

This sequence joins TRBV7-6 and TRBJ2-7, with 8 bases lining up with TRBD1. The CDR3 extends over 15 amino acids. The trim removed 3 bases at V and 2 bases at J, leaving 6 bases unmatched. In germline, CDR1 is SGHVS, CDR2 FNYEAQ. Written as DNA, the CDR3 is TGTGCCAGCAGCTTTCCAGGGACAGGAGCCTACGAGCAGTACTTC. This translates into CASSFPGTGAYEQYF. Drawing the rest from reference TRBV7-6 and TRBJ2-7, the complete variable domain is GAGVSQSPRYKVTKRGQDVALRCDPISGHVSLYWYRQALGQGPEFLTYFNYEAQQDKSGLPNDRFSAERPEGSISTLTIQRTEQRDSAMYRCASSFPGTGAYEQYFGPGTRLTVT.

The CDR3 coding sequence is TGCAGCGTTGAAGCCCCAGCCCAGTACTTC. Amino acid sequence: CSVEAPAQYF. The V call is TRBV29-1, the J call TRBJ2-5; D not certain. Germline CDR1 and CDR2: SQVTM and ANQGSEA. CDR3 length: 10 amino acids. Trimming pared 1 base from V and 9 bases from J, leaving 6 bases between.

The chain is built from TRBV6-5 and TRBJ2-2; possible D gene TRBD1, 6 bases. The germline V gene has CDR1 MNHEY and CDR2 SVGAGI. Trimming pared 6 bases from V and 0 bases from J, leaving 11 bases between. The CDR3 length is 15 residues. CDR3 region: CASRPQGANTGELFF. In DNA form, the CDR3 reads TGTGCCAGCAGACCACAGGGCGCGAACACCGGGGAGCTGTTTTTT.

The J gene is TRBJ1-6, the V gene TRBV2, with D tentatively TRBD1 (6 bases). The CDR3 runs 15 residues. Germline V lookup: CDR1 SNHLY, CDR2 FYNNEI. The V end was cut by 1 base, the J end by 13 bases, with 17 bases between. CDR3 sequence (DNA): TGTGCCAGCAGTGAAGGGGGTGACAGGAGTTTCCCCCTCCACTTT. As protein: CASSEGGDRSFPLHF.

The J gene is TRBJ2-2, the V gene TRBV18; D not resolved. V was trimmed by 3 bases and J by 6 bases, leaving 5 bases between them. The CDR3 runs 12 residues. The germline V gene has CDR1 KGHSH and CDR2 LQKENI. The CDR3 protein is CASSPDSGELFF. The CDR3 DNA reads TGTGCCAGCTCACCCGACTCCGGGGAGCTGTTTTTT.

The rearrangement joins TRBV6-6 to TRBJ1-5, with a weak D call TRBD1 (5 bases). This CDR3 is 15 amino acids long. V was trimmed by 0 bases and J by 1 base, leaving 7 bases between them. Germline V CDR1 and CDR2: MNHNY, SVGAGI (reference sequence). As DNA, the CDR3 is TGTGCCAGCAGTTACTCGCGGGGGAGCAATCAGCCCCAGCATTTT. Translated, it gives CASSYSRGSNQPQHF.